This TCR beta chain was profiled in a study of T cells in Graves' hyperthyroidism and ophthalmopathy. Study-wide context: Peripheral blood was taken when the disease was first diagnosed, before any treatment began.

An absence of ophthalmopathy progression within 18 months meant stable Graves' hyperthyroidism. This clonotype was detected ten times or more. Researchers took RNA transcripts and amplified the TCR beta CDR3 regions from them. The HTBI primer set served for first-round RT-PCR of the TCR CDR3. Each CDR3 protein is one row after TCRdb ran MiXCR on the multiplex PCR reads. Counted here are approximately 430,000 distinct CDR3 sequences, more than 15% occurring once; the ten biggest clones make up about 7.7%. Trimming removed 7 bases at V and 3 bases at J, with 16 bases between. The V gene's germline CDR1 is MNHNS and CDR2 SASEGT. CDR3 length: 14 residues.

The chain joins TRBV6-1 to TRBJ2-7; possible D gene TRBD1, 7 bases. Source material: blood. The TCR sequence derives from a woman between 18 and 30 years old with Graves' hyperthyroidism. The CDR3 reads CASKRGDRDYEQYF. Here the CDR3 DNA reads TGTGCCAGCAAAAGGGGGGACAGAGACTACGAGCAGTACTTC.